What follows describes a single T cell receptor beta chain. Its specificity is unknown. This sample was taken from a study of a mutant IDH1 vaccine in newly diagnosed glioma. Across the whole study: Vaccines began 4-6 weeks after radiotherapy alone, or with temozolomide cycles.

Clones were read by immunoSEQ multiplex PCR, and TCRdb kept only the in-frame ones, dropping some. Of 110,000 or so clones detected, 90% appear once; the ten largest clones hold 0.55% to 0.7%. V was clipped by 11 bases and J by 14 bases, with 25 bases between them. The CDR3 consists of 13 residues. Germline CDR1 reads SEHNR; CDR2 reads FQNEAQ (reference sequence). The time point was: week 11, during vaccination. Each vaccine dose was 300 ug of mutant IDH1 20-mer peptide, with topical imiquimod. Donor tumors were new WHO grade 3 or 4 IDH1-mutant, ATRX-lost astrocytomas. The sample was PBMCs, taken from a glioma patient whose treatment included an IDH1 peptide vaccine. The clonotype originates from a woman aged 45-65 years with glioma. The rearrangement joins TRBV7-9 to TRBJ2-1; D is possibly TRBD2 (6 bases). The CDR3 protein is CASRGLYTSEEFF. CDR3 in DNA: TGTGCCTCGCGGGGATTATATACCTCCGAGGAGTTCTTC.